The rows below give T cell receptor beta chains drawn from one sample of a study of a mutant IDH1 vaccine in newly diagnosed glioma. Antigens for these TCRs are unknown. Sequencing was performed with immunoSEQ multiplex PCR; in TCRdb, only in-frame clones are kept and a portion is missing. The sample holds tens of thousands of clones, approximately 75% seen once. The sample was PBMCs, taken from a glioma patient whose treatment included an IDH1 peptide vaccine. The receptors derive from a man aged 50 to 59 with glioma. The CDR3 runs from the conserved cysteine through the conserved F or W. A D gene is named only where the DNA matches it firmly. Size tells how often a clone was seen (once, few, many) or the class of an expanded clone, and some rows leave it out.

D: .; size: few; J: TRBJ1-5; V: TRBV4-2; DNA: TGTGCCAGCAGCTCCGGGACGGGAGGGCAGCCCCAGCATTTT; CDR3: CASSSGTGGQPQHF
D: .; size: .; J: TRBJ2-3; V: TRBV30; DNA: TGTGCCTGGACCCAAGGGTGGATGTCAGATACGCAGTATTTT; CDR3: CAWTQGWMSDTQYF
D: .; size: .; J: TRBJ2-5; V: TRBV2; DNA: TGTGCCAGCATCAGGGGAACCCAAGAGACCCAGTACTTC; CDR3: CASIRGTQETQYF
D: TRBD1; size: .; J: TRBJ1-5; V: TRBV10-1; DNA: TGCGCCAGCAGGGACCTGGACAGGCGAAACAATCAGCCCCAGCATTTT; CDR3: CASRDLDRRNNQPQHF
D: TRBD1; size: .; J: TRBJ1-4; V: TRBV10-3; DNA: TGTGCCATCAGTGAAAACAGGGGGAATGAAAAACTGTTTTTT; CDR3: CAISENRGNEKLFF
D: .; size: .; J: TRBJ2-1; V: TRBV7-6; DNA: TGTGCCAGCAGCCTGGACTCCAGCTCCTACAATGAGCAGTTCTTC; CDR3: CASSLDSSSYNEQFF
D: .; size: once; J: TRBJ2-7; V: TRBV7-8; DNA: TGTGCCAGCAGCAAAATCGCGGACCTCTCCTACGAGCAGTACTTC; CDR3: CASSKIADLSYEQYF
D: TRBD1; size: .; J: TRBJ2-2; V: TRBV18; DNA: TGTGCCAGCTCACCGGGTGACAGGGACACCGGGGAGCTGTTTTTT; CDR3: CASSPGDRDTGELFF
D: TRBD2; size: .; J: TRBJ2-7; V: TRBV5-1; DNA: TGCGCCAGCAGCTTGTCCGGGACTAGCGGCACCTACGAGCAGTACTTC; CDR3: CASSLSGTSGTYEQYF
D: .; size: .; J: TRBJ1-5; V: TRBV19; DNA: TGTGCCAGTAGTTCCGACTATCGGCCCCAGCATTTT; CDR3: CASSSDYRPQHF
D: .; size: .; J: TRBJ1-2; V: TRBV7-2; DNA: TGTGCCAGCAGCCGCCCCGGGGGACCAGGCTATGGCTACACCTTC; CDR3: CASSRPGGPGYGYTF
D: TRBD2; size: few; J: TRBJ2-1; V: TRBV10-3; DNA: TGTGCCACCCAATATCCGCCTAGCGGGGGGCACAATGAGCAGTTCTTC; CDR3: CATQYPPSGGHNEQFF
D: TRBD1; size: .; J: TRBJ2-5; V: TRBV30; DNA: TGTGCCTGGAGGAACAGGGGGAGAGAGACCCAGTACTTC; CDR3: CAWRNRGRETQYF
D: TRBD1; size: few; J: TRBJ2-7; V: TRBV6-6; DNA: TGTGCCAGCAGACCGACAGGGACCTCCTACGAGCAGTACTTC; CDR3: CASRPTGTSYEQYF
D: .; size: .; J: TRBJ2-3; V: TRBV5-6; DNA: TGTGCCAGCAGCTTGTACCTACAGCTCACAGATACGCAGTATTTT; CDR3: CASSLYLQLTDTQYF
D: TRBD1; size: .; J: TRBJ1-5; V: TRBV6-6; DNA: TGTGCCAGCACCCGACAGGGGATCAATCAGCCCCAGCATTTT; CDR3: CASTRQGINQPQHF
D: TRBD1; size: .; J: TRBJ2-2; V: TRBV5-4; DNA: TGTGCCAGCACCCCGGACAGGTTCGCGAACACCGGGGAGCTGTTTTTT; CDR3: CASTPDRFANTGELFF
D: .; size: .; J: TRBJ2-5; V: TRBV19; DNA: TGTGCCAGTAGTATAGTTGGGACCCAAGAGACCCAGTACTTC; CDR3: CASSIVGTQETQYF
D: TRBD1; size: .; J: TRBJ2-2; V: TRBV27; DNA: TGTGCCAGCAGTCGGTACAGGGGGAACACCGGGGAGCTGTTTTTT; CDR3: CASSRYRGNTGELFF
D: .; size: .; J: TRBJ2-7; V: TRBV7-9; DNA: TGTGCCAGCAGCTTATCCGGGCAGGGGTCTATATCCTACGAGCAGTACTTC; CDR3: CASSLSGQGSISYEQYF
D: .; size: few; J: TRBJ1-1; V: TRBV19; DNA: TGTGCCAGTAGTAACGAGAGGGCGCTGAACACTGAAGCTTTCTTT; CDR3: CASSNERALNTEAFF
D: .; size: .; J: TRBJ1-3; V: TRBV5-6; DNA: TGTGCCAGCAGCTTATCGGGTTCTGGAAACACCATATATTTT; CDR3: CASSLSGSGNTIYF
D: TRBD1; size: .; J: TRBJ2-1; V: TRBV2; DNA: TGTGCCAGCAGCAACGGACAGGGCTGGTACAATGAGCAGTTCTTC; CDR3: CASSNGQGWYNEQFF
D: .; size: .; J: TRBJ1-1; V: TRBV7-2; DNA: TGTGCCAGCAGCTTAGCGGGAGGCGGGGCTTTCTTT; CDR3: CASSLAGGGAFF
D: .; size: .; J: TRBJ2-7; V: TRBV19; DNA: TGTGCCAGTAGTAGTAGAAGCTACGAGCAGTACTTC; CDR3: CASSSRSYEQYF
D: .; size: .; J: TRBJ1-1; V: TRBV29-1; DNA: TGCAGCGTTAAGGTCACTGAAGCTTTCTTT; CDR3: CSVKVTEAFF
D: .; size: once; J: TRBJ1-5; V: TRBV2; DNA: TGTGCCAGCAGTTCAGGGTACGGTCAGCCCCAGCATTTT; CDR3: CASSSGYGQPQHF
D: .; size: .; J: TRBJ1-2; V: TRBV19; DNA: TGTGCCAGTACTCCACAGGGACCCATCTATGGCTACACCTTC; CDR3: CASTPQGPIYGYTF
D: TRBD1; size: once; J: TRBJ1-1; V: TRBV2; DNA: TGTGCCAGCAGCCCAGACAGGGTGAACACTGAAGCTTTCTTT; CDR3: CASSPDRVNTEAFF
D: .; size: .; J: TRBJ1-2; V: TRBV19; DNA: TGTGCCGGACGGACCGGGCCAGGGGATGGCTACACCTTC; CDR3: CAGRTGPGDGYTF
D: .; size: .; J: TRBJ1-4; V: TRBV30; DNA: TGTGCCTGGAGTATCCCGGGACGGGATAATGAAAAACTGTTTTTT; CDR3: CAWSIPGRDNEKLFF
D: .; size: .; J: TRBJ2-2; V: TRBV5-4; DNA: TGTGCCAGCAGCTTGGGAGGGGGGAACACCGGGGAGCTGTTTTTT; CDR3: CASSLGGGNTGELFF
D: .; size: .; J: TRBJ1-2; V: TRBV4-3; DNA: TGCGCCAGCAGCCAAGATTACCGATCAGGGGCCTATGGCTACACCTTC; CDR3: CASSQDYRSGAYGYTF